This TCR beta chain was observed in a study of long-term antiretroviral therapy in people with HIV (dated by TCRdb to between 2021 and 2024). About the study as a whole: Collection of the earliest samples took place about a decade ahead of the 2015 WHO recommendation for immediate ART, at a time when ART was typically delayed until CD4 counts fell. A retrospective serial study tested whether changes in peripheral blood TRB repertoire composition and diversity were associated with ART initiation and durable HIV suppression. Among the approximately 27 participants with HIV, ten to eleven were female. From fewer than 35 adults with confirmed HIV infection, the cohort provided 192 cryopreserved PBMC samples, gathered serially across a mean of around six years (range 1-12). No cross-contamination during QIAcube processing turned up in test extractions that ran a monoclonal T-cell line alongside 30 to 40 polyclonal samples.

A few counts support this clone. Its recognized antigen is unknown. Base-call qualities are not available, and no considerably larger clone is one nucleotide away. The investigation overall reported the following: The samples span the years 2004 to 2017, and the ART regimens used at that time may not be as effective as current regimens. HIV repertoires had narrower CDR3 length ranges than controls, and the network structure suggested an antigen-experienced repertoire that shifted only slightly toward naive after ART. No data were available on ART adherence, viral resistance or therapy changes, limiting inferences about post-ART repertoire changes. ART initiation was associated with a significant increase in TRB diversity, but diversity stayed significantly below transplant donor controls even after long-term ART. Unsorted PBMC were profiled instead of sorted CD4+ and CD8+ T cells because pre-ART samples had limited cell numbers. Expanded TRB clones identified before ART initiation dominated the repertoire at all time points, although this dominance fluctuated and declined in many PLHIV after ART. Because PBMC availability was limited, only the TCR beta chain was sequenced, with no alpha chain pairing.

CDR1 and CDR2, looked up from the germline V gene (reference sequence), are SEHNR and FQNEAQ. Trimming removed 5 bases from V and 5 bases from J; the gene matches leave 7 bases unexplained. From the cysteine up to the phenylalanine, the CDR3 has a length of 14 residues. Here the CDR3 DNA is all that survives: 42 bases in frame from base 1. Sequencing of the TRB variable region was done with the immunoSEQ hsTCRB v3.0 assay at survey level resolution. The target sequencing depth for TRB was roughly 35,000-55,000 T-cell genomes per sample. An Illumina MiSeq with a v3 150-cycle kit was used to sequence the pooled TRB libraries. In the authors' own workflow: Repertoire analysis ran in R within a reproducible Nextflow workflow covering QC, data transformation and analysis. LymphoSeq2, an R package for exploring AIRR-Seq data, was used to implement the custom analyses. After excluding a few samples that yielded fewer than 5000 total TRB sequences, some 190 HIV repertoires remained for analysis. Among the 180 to 200 retained HIV repertoires, some 60 were collected before ART initiation and roughly 130 were collected after ART initiation. Repertoires were downsampled to 5000 TRB nucleotide sequences, and summary statistics were averaged over 100 downsampling iterations. The analysis kept only TRB sequences whose CDR3 regions were at least seven amino acids long. A Shannon entropy-derived clonality score and the Gini coefficient were used to measure diversity. Repertoire networks linked the top 5000 CDR3 amino acid sequences whenever two sequences differed by an edit distance of one. GLIPH2 predicted antigen specificity groups and MHC restriction for TRB CDR3 amino acid sequences. Known CMV, EBV, HIV or tissue antigen associations were flagged by matching CDR3 amino acid sequences against VDJdb and McPAS-TCR. Pre-ART, post-ART and control groups were compared with Wilcoxon signed-rank tests and Holm-Bonferroni correction. TCRdb provides this immuneACCESS table in a form limited to in-frame rearrangements. Some clones are lacking; in checked studies, under half of them reflect an unresolved V gene, and why the rest are absent is not known. V and J calls and clone size are as listed in that table; D and trimming were resolved from the DNA. This sample gives about 26,000 clones in total; more than 70% of them show up just once. The top ten clonotypes cover roughly 8.2% of the sample.

Participants were included only if at least one PBMC sample before ART initiation and at least two post-ART samples were available. Treatment was received in the United States of America by all participants with HIV. Before DNA extraction, cryopreserved samples containing about 1-11 million PBMC were thawed and washed. At the time of the earliest PBMC sample, participants with HIV were aged between about 20 and 55 years. Each participant contributed PBMC samples from 1-4 timepoints before ART initiation and 2-8 timepoints after ART initiation, with a median of 7 samples. For every participant, serial HIV viral load, CD4+ T-cell count, ART history and demographic data were obtained. Genomic DNA was extracted from unsorted PBMC with a Qiagen kit on a QIAcube, with processing performed in batches of 12 samples.

The chain couples TRBV7-9 to TRBJ2-7; a stretch of 9 junction bases matches TRBD1. Sequencing used unsorted PBMCs, obtained 4.7 to 5 years after starting antiretroviral therapy. The source is a man aged 35 to 55 with HIV. The DNA reads as follows: TGTGCCAGCAGCGCAGACAGGGGGTTTAACGAGCAGTACTTC. Its translation is CASSADRGFNEQYF.